Listed below are T cell receptor beta chains from one sample, sequenced in a study of cytomegalovirus exposure and HLA in healthy donors. Assay: immunoSEQ multiplex PCR; the TCRdb copy retains only in-frame clones and omits some. The sample holds approximately 220,000 clones; about 77% are singletons and the top ten take approximately 1.9%. Sequenced input: PBMCs. These receptors all come from a woman in her thirties in good health and CMV-seronegative. Both conserved end residues are part of each CDR3. The order of the fields is D gene, clone size, J gene, V gene, CDR3 protein, CDR3 DNA. The D gene is left open where the match is weak. Only some rows state a clone size, as once, few, many or a class for expanded clones.

NA NA TRBJ2-1 TRBV30 CAWSVNLYDEQFF TGTGCCTGGAGTGTAAACCTCTACGATGAGCAGTTCTTC
TRBD2 NA TRBJ2-5 TRBV11-2 CASSPTSGPTQTQYF TGTGCCAGCAGCCCGACTAGCGGCCCTACCCAGACCCAGTACTTC
TRBD1 NA TRBJ2-3 TRBV13 CASSRQGAMDTDTQYF TGTGCCAGCAGCCGACAGGGGGCGATGGACACAGATACGCAGTATTTT
NA NA TRBJ2-5 TRBV19 CASRSDRSGETQYF TGTGCCAGTAGATCTGACAGGTCCGGAGAGACCCAGTACTTC
NA NA TRBJ2-7 TRBV2 CASSESWGGRLSYEQYF TGTGCCAGCAGTGAAAGTTGGGGGGGCCGCCTCTCCTACGAGCAGTACTTC
NA once TRBJ1-1 TRBV6-6 CASSKDSLNTEAFF TGTGCCAGCAGTAAGGACAGCTTGAACACTGAAGCTTTCTTT
NA once TRBJ1-4 TRBV11-3 CASSLAQGSEKLFF TGTGCCAGCAGCTTAGCCCAGGGAAGTGAAAAACTGTTTTTT
TRBD1 NA TRBJ1-1 TRBV30 CAWSRQGFNTEAFF TGTGCCTGGAGCCGACAGGGATTTAACACTGAAGCTTTCTTT
NA NA TRBJ2-3 TRBV5-1 CASSLGVGARPDTQYF TGCGCCAGCAGCTTGGGGGTTGGGGCGAGACCGGATACGCAGTATTTT
TRBD2 few TRBJ2-5 TRBV4-1 CASSQPPPSGGGETQYF TGCGCCAGCAGCCAACCCCCGCCTAGCGGGGGGGGAGAGACCCAGTACTTC
TRBD2 NA TRBJ2-5 TRBV11-2 CASSPAHKAGLGETQYF TGTGCCAGCAGCCCCGCCCATAAAGCGGGGTTGGGAGAGACCCAGTACTTC
TRBD2 NA TRBJ2-5 TRBV6-1 CASMDPTSGQETQYF TGTGCCAGCATGGACCCGACTAGCGGCCAAGAGACCCAGTACTTC
TRBD1 once TRBJ1-4 TRBV5-8 CASSLGQGGEKLFF TGTGCCAGCAGCCTTGGACAGGGAGGAGAAAAACTGTTTTTT
NA NA TRBJ1-2 TRBV2 CASSGGFRSGNTF TGTGCCAGCAGTGGGGGATTTAGGTCCGGGAACACCTTC
TRBD2 NA TRBJ2-1 TRBV6-5 CASSSSGTEQFF TGTGCCAGCAGTTCCAGCGGGACCGAGCAGTTCTTC
NA NA TRBJ1-1 TRBV7-8 CASSFTGTEAFF TGTGCCAGCAGCTTTACGGGAACTGAAGCTTTCTTT